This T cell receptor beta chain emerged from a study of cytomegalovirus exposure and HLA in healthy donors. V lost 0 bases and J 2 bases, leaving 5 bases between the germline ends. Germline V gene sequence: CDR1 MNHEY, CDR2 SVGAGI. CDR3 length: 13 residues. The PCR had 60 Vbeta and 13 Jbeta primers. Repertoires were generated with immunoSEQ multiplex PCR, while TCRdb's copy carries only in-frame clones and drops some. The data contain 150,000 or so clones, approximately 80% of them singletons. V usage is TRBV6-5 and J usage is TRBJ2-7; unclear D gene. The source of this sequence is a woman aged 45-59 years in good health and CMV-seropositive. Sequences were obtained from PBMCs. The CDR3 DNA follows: TGTGCCAGCAGTTACTCTAATCCCTACGAGCAGTACTTC. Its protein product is CASSYSNPYEQYF.